This is a list of T cell receptor beta chains from one sample in a study of beta chain features in type 1 diabetes. Clones were read by immunoSEQ multiplex PCR, and TCRdb kept only the in-frame ones, dropping some. Here the sample spans around 150,000 clones, 10% being singletons. Sequenced material: central memory CD4+ T cells from blood. The receptors were gathered from a man aged 25 to 40 with type 1 diabetes. The CDR3 runs from the conserved cysteine through the conserved F or W. A D gene is named only where the DNA matches it firmly. Size tells how often a clone was seen (once, few, many) or the class of an expanded clone, and some rows leave it out.

>few|TRBJ2-2|.|TRBV7-8
CASSLSGGANTGELFF
TGTGCCAGCAGCTTAAGTGGCGGGGCGAACACCGGGGAGCTGTTTTTT
>few|TRBJ2-4|TRBD2|TRBV2
CASSGEGKNIQYF
TGTGCCAGCAGTGGGGAGGGCAAAAACATTCAGTACTTC
>.|TRBJ2-1|TRBD1|TRBV29-1
CSVGGQGRNEQFF
TGCAGCGTGGGGGGACAGGGGAGGAATGAGCAGTTCTTC
>.|TRBJ2-3|.|TRBV28
CASSPGLADTQYF
TGTGCCAGCTCCCCAGGGTTGGCAGATACGCAGTATTTT
>few|TRBJ2-3|.|TRBV7-2
CASSRSLNTQYF
TGTGCCAGCAGCCGGAGTCTAAATACGCAGTATTTT
>.|TRBJ1-4|.|TRBV5-1
CASSLGVGTSEKLFF
TGCGCCAGCAGCTTGGGGGTCGGGACATCTGAAAAACTGTTTTTT
>few|TRBJ2-1|TRBD2|TRBV19
CASSVGLAGTGEQFF
TGTGCCAGTAGTGTAGGACTAGCGGGAACTGGTGAGCAGTTCTTC
>few|TRBJ2-4|.|TRBV27
CASSFTLRGPKNIQYF
TGTGCCAGCAGTTTCACTTTGCGGGGCCCCAAAAACATTCAGTACTTC
>few|TRBJ2-7|TRBD1|TRBV5-6
CASSPIGRQGYYEQYF
TGTGCCAGCAGCCCAATAGGTCGACAGGGATACTACGAGCAGTACTTC
>many|TRBJ1-1|.|TRBV7-2
CASRRPTGINTEAFF
TGTGCCAGCAGGCGACCTACAGGGATAAACACTGAAGCTTTCTTT